Listed below are T cell receptor beta chains from one sample, sequenced in a study of CD8+ T cells in alopecia areata. Repertoires were generated with immunoSEQ multiplex PCR, while TCRdb's copy carries only in-frame clones and drops some. The repertoire holds over 150,000 clones, with roughly 50% as singletons. The source was CD4+ T cells sorted from blood, collected at week 24, from a patient treated with tofacitinib. The receptors originated from a human donor with alopecia areata. CDR3s include the opening cysteine and the closing phenylalanine or tryptophan. Each record gives: J gene, V gene, D gene, CDR3 protein. The D gene is left open where the match is weak.

TRBJ1-3,TRBV4-1,-,CASSQGGPTGSGNTIYF
TRBJ2-1,TRBV30,-,CAWSEKASEQFF
TRBJ1-3,TRBV19,-,CASSPEWSSGNTIYF
TRBJ2-6,TRBV7-7,-,CASSPRVGANVLTF
TRBJ2-3,TRBV7-9,-,CASSLTGEADTQYF
TRBJ1-1,TRBV5-1,-,CASSLVAGMNTEAFF
TRBJ1-2,TRBV2,-,CASSARSGNYGYTF
TRBJ2-3,TRBV4-1,TRBD1,CASSPTGQGISTDTQYF
TRBJ1-2,TRBV2,-,CASSERQYGYTF
TRBJ2-5,TRBV15,-,CATSRQGGAGETQYF
TRBJ2-5,TRBV7-2,-,CASSSINDGTQYF
TRBJ2-5,TRBV2,-,CASSDSPRKETQYF
TRBJ2-5,TRBV29-1,-,CSVEPGEETQYF
TRBJ1-1,TRBV27,TRBD1,CASSLTGAAEAFF
TRBJ1-2,TRBV4-3,-,CASSQDNRGAQEGYTF
TRBJ2-7,TRBV5-6,TRBD2,CASSFSGGEYF
TRBJ1-1,TRBV5-6,TRBD1,CASSSTGPTEAFF
TRBJ1-5,TRBV4-3,-,CASSQSTLGAQHF
TRBJ2-5,TRBV5-1,TRBD1,CASSSNRGRTETQYF
TRBJ2-1,TRBV11-2,-,CASSQGRGTEQFF
TRBJ2-1,TRBV27,TRBD2,CASRLIGLAGMNEQFF
TRBJ2-7,TRBV27,-,CASSSQGPTYEQYF
TRBJ1-1,TRBV30,-,CAWSDLQLLNTEAFF
TRBJ2-1,TRBV7-2,-,CASSLLYNEQFF
TRBJ2-1,TRBV9,TRBD2,CASSVAQLPSGLLGDNEQFF
TRBJ1-2,TRBV4-3,TRBD1,CASSQSPGTGANYGYTF
TRBJ1-1,TRBV4-1,-,CASSHRGGAATEAFF
TRBJ2-7,TRBV5-1,TRBD2,CASSLGAGDVHEQYF
TRBJ1-6,TRBV4-3,-,CASSHGQTFSPLHF
TRBJ1-5,TRBV7-2,-,CASSTKGGSNQPQHF
TRBJ2-5,TRBV11-3,-,CASSLDRAETQYF
TRBJ1-5,TRBV18,-,CASAESHNQPQHF
TRBJ2-3,TRBV5-8,TRBD2,CASSPGLAGITDTQYF